The 17 T cell receptor beta chains presented below share a single source sample, sequenced in a study of sequential checkpoint blockade in melanoma. TCRdb keeps only in-frame clones here, not all; method: immunoSEQ multiplex PCR. The sample comprises around 5,000 clones, around 75% of which are singletons, and around 50% rests with the top ten. Treatment indicated: randomized to nivolumab then ipilimumab (arm A) or the reverse (arm B). This specimen consisted of CD8+ T cells sorted from blood (inferred from file names), obtained from a patient given nivolumab and ipilimumab in sequence. The receptors originated from a human patient with melanoma. Some clones in this sample may be carry-over from other donors' samples.

This clone was seen once. This chain connects TRBV2 to TRBJ1-1; D is perhaps TRBD1 (6 bases). Germline V CDR1 and CDR2: SNHLY, FYNNEI. V was shortened by 6 bases and J by 1 base, with 12 bases between the two germline ends. This CDR3 spans 14 amino acids. The CDR3 DNA reads TGTGCCAGCAGGTCGGGGACAACGAACACTGAAGCTTTCTTT. Translation: CASRSGTTNTEAFF.

This chain links TRBV5-6 with TRBJ1-1; no firm D call. The V end was cut by 0 bases, the J end by 3 bases, with 12 bases between. The CDR3 has 15 amino acids. Per the germline V gene, CDR1 is SGHDT and CDR2 is YYEEEE. The CDR3 here is CASSLVSPEDTEAFF. The CDR3 nucleotides read TGTGCCAGCAGCTTGGTGTCCCCCGAGGACACTGAAGCTTTCTTT.

This chain connects TRBV5-1 to TRBJ2-5; the match to TRBD1 covers 9 bases. With the DNA end fitting TRBJ2-7 better, the J assignment may be wrong. The CDR3 runs to 15 residues. From germline, CDR1 is SGHRS and CDR2 YFSETQ. CDR3: CASSLAGQGSYEQYF. DNA for the CDR3: TGCGCCAGCAGCTTAGCGGGACAGGGCTCCTACGAGCAGTACTTC.

The genes are TRBV15 and TRBJ1-4; D is possibly TRBD1 (6 bases). CDR1 is LNHNV, CDR2 YYDKDF, per germline (reference sequence). Trimming pared 0 bases from V and 8 bases from J, leaving 13 bases between. The CDR3 totals 15 residues. For the CDR3, the DNA is TGTGCCACCAGCAGAGATCGGGGGGCTCGGGAAAAACTGTTTTTT. This gives the protein CATSRDRGAREKLFF.

This clone was observed a single time. The chain recombines TRBV7-3 with TRBJ1-2, with TRBD1 matching over 9 bases. Germline values: CDR1 SGHTA, CDR2 FQGTGA. The J segment lost 4 bases and the V segment lost 5 bases, leaving 5 bases of the junction unmatched. The CDR3 length is 14 residues. The CDR3 DNA is TGTGCCAGCAGCGCGACAGGGGGGACCTATGGCTACACCTTC. As protein: CASSATGGTYGYTF.

The V call is TRBV4-2, the J call TRBJ2-5, with 8 bases identical to TRBD1. The last part of the DNA fits TRBJ2-7 better; the J call may be wrong. The length of the CDR3 is 18 residues. Germline CDR1 reads LGHNA; CDR2 reads YNFKEQ. CDR3 in DNA: TGTGCCAGCAGCCAGTCCGGGACAGGTGCTTTCAACTCCTACGAGCAGTACTTC. It yields the protein CASSQSGTGAFNSYEQYF.

This clone was seen only once. The rearrangement joins TRBV4-2 to TRBJ2-3; perhaps TRBD2 as D (6 bases). The CDR3 is made up of 15 amino acids. Germline V gene data show CDR1 as LGHNA and CDR2 as YNFKEQ. Trimming removed 4 bases at V and 2 bases at J, with 13 bases between. The CDR3 is CASSPRDSNTDTQYF. CDR3 sequence (DNA): TGTGCCAGCAGCCCCCGGGACTCTAACACAGATACGCAGTATTTT.

V gene TRBV25-1 combines with J gene TRBJ1-6, with D maybe TRBD1 (6 bases). Per germline, CDR1 MGHDK and CDR2 SYGVNS. The CDR3 has 15 residues. V was cut by 1 base and J by 5 bases, with 9 bases left in between. CDR3 bases: TGTGCCAGCAGTGAATGGGCAGGGGATAATTCACCCCTCCACTTT. Translated, it gives CASSEWAGDNSPLHF.

This chain connects TRBV7-8 to TRBJ1-2; D gene unclear. This CDR3 has 15 residues. Looked up from germline, CDR1 is SGHVS and CDR2 is FQNEAQ. The V gene lost 0 bases and the J gene lost 8 bases, with 16 bases spanning the gap. The CDR3 is CASSLADQASRGYTF. The CDR3 region has the DNA TGTGCCAGCAGCTTAGCAGACCAGGCCTCTCGGGGCTACACCTTC.

V and J are TRBV7-9 and TRBJ2-1; TRBD2 matches at 7 bases. CDR1 is SEHNR and CDR2 is FQNEAQ in the germline V gene (reference sequence). The CDR3 is 14 residues long. The V and J ends lost 1 base and 5 bases, in that order; junction bases with no gene match: 2. Here the CDR3 reads CASSLGGGDNEQFF. In nucleotides, the CDR3 is TGTGCCAGCAGCTTAGGGGGAGGGGACAATGAGCAGTTCTTC.

The chain joins TRBV9 to TRBJ1-2, with 8 bases aligning to TRBD1. Germline CDR1 SGDLS, CDR2 YYNGEE. Germline trimming cut 4 bases from V and 4 bases from J; bases unmatched to any gene: 6. The CDR3 runs 14 residues. CDR3 sequence reads: CASSHGQGSYGYTF. The CDR3 coding sequence is TGTGCCAGCAGCCACGGACAGGGTTCCTATGGCTACACCTTC. Drawing the rest from reference TRBV9 and TRBJ1-2, the complete variable domain is DSGVTQTPKHLITATGQRVTLRCSPRSGDLSVYWYQQSLDQGLQFLIQYYNGEERAKGNILERFSAQQFPDLHSELNLSSLELGDSALYFCASSHGQGSYGYTFGSGTRLTVV.

In the case of this clone: The junction departs from germline at one end; a sequencing error may be responsible. J is TRBJ2-7 and V is TRBV7-9, with D perhaps matching TRBD1 (7 bases). The CDR3 is 17 residues long. Germline CDR1 reads SEHNR; CDR2 reads FQNEAQ (reference sequence). The CDR3 DNA is TGCGCCAGCAGCCAGGCTACCCAGGGGGACTCTACGTATGAGCAGTACTTC. This sequence encodes CASSQATQGDSTYEQYF.

This chain joins TRBV7-9 and TRBJ2-3, with TRBD1 as a possible D gene (5 bases). The CDR3 has 14 amino acids. Deletions cut 5 bases from V and 8 bases from J, with 17 bases between. Germline V CDR1 and CDR2: SEHNR, FQNEAQ (reference sequence). CDR3 amino acids: CASSPETVAPTQYF. The CDR3 bases are TGTGCCAGCAGCCCCGAGACAGTCGCCCCTACGCAGTATTTT.

This clone is hyperexpanded (1% or more) in the sample. This chain uses TRBV28 with TRBJ2-5; TRBD2 agrees at 9 bases. Germline V gene data show CDR1 as MDHEN and CDR2 as SYDVKM. V lost 3 bases and J lost 3; bases outside the gene matches: 17. The CDR3 contains 19 residues. Written as DNA, the CDR3 is TGTGCCAGCAGTTTTACTCTCTCGACTAGCGGAGTGGGGAAAGAGACCCAGTACTTC. Translated, it gives CASSFTLSTSGVGKETQYF.

V gene TRBV4-2 combines with J gene TRBJ2-7; D is perhaps TRBD1 (6 bases). The CDR3 totals 15 residues. The V end lost 0 bases, the J end lost 6 bases, and 15 bases lay between the germline ends. CDR1 and CDR2 (germline): LGHNA, YNFKEQ. CDR3 sequence: CASSQDRPGTFEQYF. The CDR3 coding sequence is TGTGCCAGCAGCCAAGATCGCCCCGGGACATTCGAGCAGTACTTC.

The genes are TRBV10-1 and TRBJ1-5; 12 bases fit TRBD1. The CDR3 has 16 amino acids. V lost 9 bases and J lost 6; bases outside the gene matches: 12. CDR1 is WNHNN, CDR2 SYGVQD, per germline (reference sequence). The CDR3 DNA follows: TGCGCCAGAACTCCGGGACAGGGGGCGCCGAGTCAGCCCCAGCATTTT. Protein sequence: CARTPGQGAPSQPQHF.

The V and J genes are TRBV28 and TRBJ2-7, with TRBD2 matching 7 bases. J gave up 6 bases and V 1 base, and 9 bases lay outside the gene matches. This CDR3 comprises 15 residues. Germline CDR1 and CDR2: MDHEN and SYDVKM. The CDR3 protein is CASSLSSGRVGEQYF. Here the CDR3 DNA reads TGTGCCAGCAGTTTATCTTCAGGGAGGGTTGGCGAGCAGTACTTC.